The 8 T cell receptor beta chains in this list originate from one sample, sequenced in a study of cytomegalovirus exposure and HLA in healthy donors. With 60 Vbeta and 13 Jbeta primers, the PCR was carried out. Clones were read by immunoSEQ multiplex PCR, and TCRdb kept only the in-frame ones, dropping some. The sample records around 110,000 clones, under 90% being singletons. Sequencing input: PBMCs. The receptors were gathered from a woman aged 30 to 39 in good health and CMV-seronegative.

As DNA, the CDR3 is TGTGCCAGCAGCAACCGGGACTGGGAGCAGTTCTTC. Residues: CASSNRDWEQFF. The V gene is TRBV9, the J gene TRBJ2-1; perhaps TRBD2 as D (6 bases). Trimming removed 4 bases at V and 10 bases at J, with 12 bases between. Germline loops: CDR1 SGDLS, CDR2 YYNGEE. The CDR3 runs to 12 residues.

This chain joins TRBV13 and TRBJ2-5, with D possibly being TRBD2 (5 bases). The CDR3 sequence is 16 residues long. The V gene lost 1 base and the J gene lost 5 bases, with 17 bases spanning the gap. Germline assignment: CDR1 PRHDT and CDR2 FYEKMQ (reference sequence). CDR3 protein: CASSLARALRGETQYF. The CDR3, as DNA: TGTGCCAGCAGCTTAGCGCGGGCACTACGAGGGGAGACCCAGTACTTC. The full variable domain, completed using reference TRBV13 and TRBJ2-5, is AAGVIQSPRHLIKEKRETATLKCYPIPRHDTVYWYQQGPGQDPQFLISFYEKMQSDKGSIPDRFSAQQFSDYHSELNMSSLELGDSALYFCASSLARALRGETQYFGPGTRLLVL.

V is TRBV7-9 and J is TRBJ2-1; D might be TRBD2 (5 bases). The germline CDR1 and CDR2 sequences are SEHNR and FQNEAQ (reference sequence). The CDR3 contains 13 residues. V was pared by 3 bases and J by 4 bases, with 7 bases between. CDR3 region: CASSLDSYNEQFF. CDR3 DNA: TGTGCCAGCAGCTTGGACTCTTACAATGAGCAGTTCTTC.

This sequence joins TRBV6-1 and TRBJ1-3; D not certain. The CDR3 extends over 12 amino acids. Germline V lookup: CDR1 MNHNS, CDR2 SASEGT. V was pared by 8 bases and J by 4 bases, with 9 bases between. The CDR3 loop is CASGQTGNTIYF. CDR3 DNA: TGTGCCAGCGGTCAAACAGGAAACACCATATATTTT.

This chain connects TRBV27 to TRBJ1-2, with 8 bases identical to TRBD1. J gave up 3 bases and V 5 bases, and 5 bases lay outside the gene matches. Germline V CDR1 and CDR2: MNHEY, SMNVEV (reference sequence). This CDR3 has 14 amino acids. The CDR3 is CASSRRGLDYGYTF. CDR3 bases: TGTGCCAGCAGTCGCAGGGGGCTTGACTATGGCTACACCTTC.

The chain uses TRBV5-6 and TRBJ2-5, with 10 positions matching TRBD1. V shed 1 base, J shed 1 base, and the junction held 1 base outside the gene matches. Germline CDR1 and CDR2: SGHDT and YYEEEE. The CDR3 runs 15 residues. The CDR3 sequence is CASSLRTGGQETQYF. Written as DNA, the CDR3 is TGTGCCAGCAGCTTGCGGACAGGGGGCCAAGAGACCCAGTACTTC.

This clone was picked up a small number of times. V usage is TRBV27 and J usage is TRBJ2-3; the D gene is possibly TRBD1 (6 bases). Trimming took off 5 bases at V and 2 bases at J, with 8 bases between the two ends. CDR3 length: 13 residues. The germline V gene encodes CDR1 MNHEY and CDR2 SMNVEV (reference sequence). The CDR3 nucleotides are TGTGCCAGCAGTCGACAGGACACAGATACGCAGTATTTT. Translation gives CASSRQDTDTQYF.

This clone was seen a single time. The gene calls are TRBV11-2 and TRBJ1-1; 9 bases line up with TRBD1. The V gene end was trimmed by 6 bases and the J gene end by 1 base; junction bases not matched to a gene: 15. Germline values: CDR1 SGHAT, CDR2 FQNNGV. The CDR3 sequence is 18 residues long. The CDR3 is CASRRLWGQGLENTEAFF. CDR3 DNA sequence: TGTGCCAGCAGGCGGCTGTGGGGACAGGGCTTGGAGAACACTGAAGCTTTCTTT.